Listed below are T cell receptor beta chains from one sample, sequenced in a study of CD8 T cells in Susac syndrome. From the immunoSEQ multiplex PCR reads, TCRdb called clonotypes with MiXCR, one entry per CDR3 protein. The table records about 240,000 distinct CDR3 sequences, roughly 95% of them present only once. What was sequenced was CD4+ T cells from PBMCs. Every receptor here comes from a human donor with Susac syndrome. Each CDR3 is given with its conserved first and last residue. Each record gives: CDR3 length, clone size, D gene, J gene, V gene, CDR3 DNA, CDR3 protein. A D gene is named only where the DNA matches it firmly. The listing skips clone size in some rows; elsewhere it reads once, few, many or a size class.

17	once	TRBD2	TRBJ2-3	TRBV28	TGTGCCAGCAGTTTAGGACTAGCGGGAACCGGCACAGATACGCAGTATTTT	CASSLGLAGTGTDTQYF
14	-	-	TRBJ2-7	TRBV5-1	TGCGCCAGCAGCTTACTTACCGACTCCTACGAGCAGTACTTC	CASSLLTDSYEQYF
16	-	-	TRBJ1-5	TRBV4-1	TGCGCCAGCAGCCAAGAGGCCAGAATAACCAATCAGCCCCAGCATTTT	CASSQEARITNQPQHF
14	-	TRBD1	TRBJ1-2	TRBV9	TGTGCCAGCAGCCCGGGACAGGGAGCGCGCGGCTACACCTTC	CASSPGQGARGYTF
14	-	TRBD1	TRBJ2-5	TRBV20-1	TGCAGTGCTAGATCTCCTACAGGGGTAAAGACCCAGTACTTC	CSARSPTGVKTQYF
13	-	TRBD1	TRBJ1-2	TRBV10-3	TGTGCCCTCACACGGGACAGGGAAGGTGGCTACACCTTC	CALTRDREGGYTF
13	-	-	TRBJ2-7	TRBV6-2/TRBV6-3	TGTGCCAGCAGTAGGGGCCGGGGGCACGAGCAGTACTTC	CASSRGRGHEQYF
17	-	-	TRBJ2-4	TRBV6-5	TGTGCCAGCAGTTACTCACTCCGGGACCGAGGAGAAAACATTCAGTACTTC	CASSYSLRDRGENIQYF
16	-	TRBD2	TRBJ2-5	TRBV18	TGTGCCAGCTCACCACCCAGCGGGAGTAGCTCGGAGACCCAGTACTTC	CASSPPSGSSSETQYF
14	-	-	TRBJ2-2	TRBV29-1	TGCAGCGTTTCATGGGGATCGAACACCGGGGAGCTGTTTTTT	CSVSWGSNTGELFF
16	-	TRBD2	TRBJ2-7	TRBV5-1	TGCGCCAGCAGCCGGGGACTAGCGGGAAATGGGTACGAGCAGTACTTC	CASSRGLAGNGYEQYF
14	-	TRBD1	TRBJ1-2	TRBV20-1	TGCAGTGCTAGAGCAGGACAGGAACACTATGGCTACACCTTC	CSARAGQEHYGYTF
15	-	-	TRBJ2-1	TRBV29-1	TGCAGCGCCCAACAGGGTCCGGCCTGGGTAAATGAGCAGTTCTTC	CSAQQGPAWVNEQFF
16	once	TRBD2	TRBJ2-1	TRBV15	TGTGCCACCAGCAGAGATCAGGCGGGAGGGCTCCATGAGCAGTTCTTC	CATSRDQAGGLHEQFF
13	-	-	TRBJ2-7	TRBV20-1	TGCAGTGCTAGACACGAAAAGTCCTACGAGCAGTACTTC	CSARHEKSYEQYF
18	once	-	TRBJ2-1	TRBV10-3	TGTGCCATCAGTGACCCGGGAAAGGACTTCCCAAGTTACAATGAGCAGTTCTTC	CAISDPGKDFPSYNEQFF
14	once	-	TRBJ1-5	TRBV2	TGTGCCAGCACTGACTTTTATAGCAATCAGCCCCAGCATTTT	CASTDFYSNQPQHF
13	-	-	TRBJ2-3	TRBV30	TGTGCCTGGAGTGTGGGGACTACAGATACGCAGTATTTT	CAWSVGTTDTQYF
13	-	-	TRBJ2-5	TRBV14	TGTGCCAGCAGCCAACAAGGCCTGCCGAGGAAGTACTTC	CASSQQGLPRKYF
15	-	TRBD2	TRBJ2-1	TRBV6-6	TGTGCCAGCAGACCGGGACTAGCGGGATACAATGAGCAGTTCTTC	CASRPGLAGYNEQFF
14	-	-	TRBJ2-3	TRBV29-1	TGCAGCGTAGACGGGGGCGCCGGCACAGATACGCAGTATTTT	CSVDGGAGTDTQYF
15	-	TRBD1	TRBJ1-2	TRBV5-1	TGCGCCAGCAGCTTGGTCGGGACAGTAATCTATGGCTACACCTTC	CASSLVGTVIYGYTF
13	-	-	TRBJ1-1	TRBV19	TGTGCCAGTAGTTATAGGGGGGGGACTGAAGCTTTCTTT	CASSYRGGTEAFF
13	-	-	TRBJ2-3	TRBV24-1	TGTGCCACCAGTTCGTCAGGCACAGATACGCAGTATTTT	CATSSSGTDTQYF
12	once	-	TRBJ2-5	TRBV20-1	TGCAGTGCTAGCTTGGGGGGAGAGACCCAGTACTTC	CSASLGGETQYF
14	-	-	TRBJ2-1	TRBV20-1	TGCAGTGCTTTCCTAGTGGGTCTCTACAATGAGCAGTTCTTC	CSAFLVGLYNEQFF
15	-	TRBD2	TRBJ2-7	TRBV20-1	TGCAGTGCTAGTGGTGAGCGGGACGGATCCTACGAGCAGTACTTC	CSASGERDGSYEQYF
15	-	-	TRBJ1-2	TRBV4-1	TGCGCCAGCAGCCAAGAGATCTCGCATCTGGGTCGGTACACCTTC	CASSQEISHLGRYTF
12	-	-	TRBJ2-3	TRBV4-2	TGTGCCAGCAGCCAAGACAGGGATACGCAGTATTTT	CASSQDRDTQYF
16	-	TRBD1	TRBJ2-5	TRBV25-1	TGTGCCAGCAGTGACGCACAGGGGGCGCCTGCGGAGACCCAGTACTTC	CASSDAQGAPAETQYF
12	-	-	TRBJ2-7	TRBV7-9	TGTGCCAGCAGTCCAGCCCATCACGAGCAGTACTTC	CASSPAHHEQYF
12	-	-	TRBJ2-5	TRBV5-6	TGTGCCAGCAGCTTTTCCAGGGAGACCCAGTACTTC	CASSFSRETQYF
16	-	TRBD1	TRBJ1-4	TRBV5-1	TGCGCCAGCAGGGGCCTCGGGACAGGGGACGTGGAAAAACTGTTTTTT	CASRGLGTGDVEKLFF
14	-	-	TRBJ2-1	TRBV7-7	TGTGCTAGCAGCTTAACGGGGACTGGGGATGAGCAGTTCTTC	CASSLTGTGDEQFF
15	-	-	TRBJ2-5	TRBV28	TGTGCCAGCAGTGGGAGCTTCGGGGCCCAAGAGACCCAGTACTTC	CASSGSFGAQETQYF
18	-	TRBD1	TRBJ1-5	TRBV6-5	TGTGCCAGCAGTTACCCAATTGGGCGGGACAGGGGCAATCAGCCCCAGCATTTT	CASSYPIGRDRGNQPQHF
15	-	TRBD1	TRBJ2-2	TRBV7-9	TGTGCCAGCAGCGCCAGACAGGGGTTAGCCGGGGAGCTGTTTTTT	CASSARQGLAGELFF
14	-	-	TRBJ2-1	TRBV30	TGTGCCTGGAGTGGGCTAGCAGGTTACAATGAGCAGTTCTTC	CAWSGLAGYNEQFF
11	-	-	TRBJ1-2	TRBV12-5	TGTGCTAGTGGTACACCGGGCGCCTACACCTTC	CASGTPGAYTF
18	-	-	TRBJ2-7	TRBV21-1	TGTGCCAGCAGCAAACCCACCCACGGACAGCCGAACCGCTACGAGCAGTACTTC	CASSKPTHGQPNRYEQYF